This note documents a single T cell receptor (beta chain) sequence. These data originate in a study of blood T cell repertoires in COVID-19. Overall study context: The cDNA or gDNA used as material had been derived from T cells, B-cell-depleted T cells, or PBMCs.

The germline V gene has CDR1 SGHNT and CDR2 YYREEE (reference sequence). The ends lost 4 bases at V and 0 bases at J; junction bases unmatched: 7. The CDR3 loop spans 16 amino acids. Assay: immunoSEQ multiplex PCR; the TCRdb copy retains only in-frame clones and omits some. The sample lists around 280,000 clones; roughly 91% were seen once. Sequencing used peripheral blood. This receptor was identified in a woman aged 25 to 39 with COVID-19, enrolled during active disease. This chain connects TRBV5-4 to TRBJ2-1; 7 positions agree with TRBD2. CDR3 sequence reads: CASSRGGDRSYNEQFF. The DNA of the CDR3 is TGTGCCAGCAGCCGTGGGGGGGACCGCTCCTACAATGAGCAGTTCTTC.